These 2 T cell receptor beta chains were sequenced from one sample in a study of blood T cell repertoires in COVID-19. Assay used: immunoSEQ multiplex PCR; TCRdb lists only in-frame clones, some missing. The data contain about 180,000 clones, 83% of them singletons. The sample taken for sequencing was peripheral blood. All receptors derive from a woman in her sixties or seventies with COVID-19, enrolled during active disease.

This clone was seen just once. This CDR3 reads CAISATSTGIYGYTF. For the CDR3, the DNA is TGTGCCATCAGTGCCACCTCGACAGGGATCTATGGCTACACCTTC. The chain carries TRBV10-3 and TRBJ1-2; the match to TRBD1 covers 7 bases. CDR3 length: 15 amino acids. V gave up 4 bases and J gave up 4 bases; unmatched junction bases: 9. Germline V gene sequence: CDR1 ENHRY, CDR2 SYGVKD.

The sample holds one count of this clone. Different DNA sequences within this sample yield the same CDR3. This chain links TRBV19 with TRBJ2-3, with 9 bases lining up with TRBD1. Trimming removed 5 bases from V and 4 bases from J; junction bases left unmatched: 7. This CDR3 region has 15 residues. CDR1 LNHDA and CDR2 SQIVND come from the germline V gene (reference sequence). The CDR3 sequence: CASSSPGQGADTQYF. The CDR3 bases are TGTGCCAGTAGTTCGCCGGGACAGGGTGCAGATACGCAGTATTTT.